Listed below are T cell receptor beta chains from one sample, sequenced in a study of blood T cell repertoires in COVID-19. Sequencing used immunoSEQ multiplex PCR; TCRdb keeps in-frame clones, though not all of them. The table has 200,000 or so clones, around four fifths seen once. Sequencing used peripheral blood. These receptor sequences come from a woman between 65 and 79 years old with active or convalescent COVID-19. CDR3s include the opening cysteine and the closing phenylalanine or tryptophan. The order of the fields is J gene, V gene, CDR3 length, CDR3 protein.

J: TRBJ2-6
V: TRBV27
length: 16
CDR3: CASSSGQNSGANVLTF

J: TRBJ2-1
V: TRBV30
length: 16
CDR3: CAWSALSGRSYNEQFF

J: TRBJ2-5
V: TRBV24-1
length: 15
CDR3: CATSDPTQGKETQYF

J: TRBJ2-1
V: TRBV11-2
length: 14
CDR3: CASSNLPGYNEQFF

J: TRBJ2-5
V: TRBV5-1
length: 14
CDR3: CASSLGTNAETQYF

J: TRBJ2-5
V: TRBV30
length: 12
CDR3: CAWSPNRETQYF

J: TRBJ2-7
V: TRBV7-9
length: 13
CDR3: CASSSGRAGEQYF

J: TRBJ1-4
V: TRBV27
length: 14
CDR3: CASSSNRVPVKLFF

J: TRBJ1-2
V: TRBV5-4
length: 18
CDR3: CASSLVVPPSRNDYGYTF

J: TRBJ2-1
V: TRBV6-2/TRBV6-3
length: 12
CDR3: CASSDSYNEQFF

J: TRBJ2-1
V: TRBV19
length: 15
CDR3: CASSILAGVENEQFF

J: TRBJ2-3
V: TRBV4-1
length: 16
CDR3: CASSPRLARSTDTQYF

J: TRBJ2-7
V: TRBV5-1
length: 14
CDR3: CASSLGGQGYEQYF

J: TRBJ2-5
V: TRBV7-9
length: 17
CDR3: CASSPGLAGARRETQYF

J: TRBJ2-2
V: TRBV7-9
length: 16
CDR3: CASSLGLAGDTGELFF

J: TRBJ1-6
V: TRBV20-1
length: 15
CDR3: CSASEAGAHGSPLHF

J: TRBJ2-4
V: TRBV7-9
length: 17
CDR3: CASSLKGQGAGVNIQYF

J: TRBJ2-3
V: TRBV19
length: 15
CDR3: CASSIVGQGPDTQYF

J: TRBJ1-1
V: TRBV2
length: 15
CDR3: CASGSAARMNTEAFF

J: TRBJ2-3
V: TRBV6-5
length: 14
CDR3: CATWTGWSTDTQYF

J: TRBJ2-5
V: TRBV28
length: 15
CDR3: CASRGWTGGLVTQYF

J: TRBJ1-1
V: TRBV18
length: 14
CDR3: CASSPSGQKSEAFF

J: TRBJ2-7
V: TRBV6-1
length: 15
CDR3: CASSEPGSPPYEQYF

J: TRBJ1-1
V: TRBV5-4
length: 14
CDR3: CASSLDLTPTEAFF

J: TRBJ2-7
V: TRBV6-2/TRBV6-3
length: 14
CDR3: CASSSDGRVAGQYF

J: TRBJ2-3
V: TRBV10-3
length: 12
CDR3: CAISESRDTQYF

J: TRBJ1-6
V: TRBV2
length: 15
CDR3: CASSRPGQPDSPLHF

J: TRBJ2-3
V: TRBV7-2
length: 14
CDR3: CASYRGAGTDTQYF

J: TRBJ2-7
V: TRBV6-5
length: 11
CDR3: CASSITYEQYF

J: TRBJ2-7
V: TRBV5-5
length: 14
CDR3: CASSRDRGIYEQYF

J: TRBJ1-4
V: TRBV21-1
length: 12
CDR3: CASHPRDEKLFF

J: TRBJ2-2
V: TRBV9
length: 16
CDR3: CASSVRTAVTPGELFF

J: TRBJ2-4
V: TRBV28
length: 14
CDR3: CASSRTGGLDIQYF

J: TRBJ2-7
V: TRBV6-6
length: 15
CDR3: CASSPLPGQGSEQYF

J: TRBJ1-1
V: TRBV7-9
length: 17
CDR3: CASSPTHTGTANTEAFF

J: TRBJ2-7
V: TRBV12-3/TRBV12-4
length: 13
CDR3: CASTFTGTYEQYF

J: TRBJ2-1
V: TRBV3-1/TRBV3-2
length: 14
CDR3: CASSQGGGENLQFF

J: TRBJ2-2
V: TRBV7-3
length: 15
CDR3: CASSLKPSTTGELFF

J: TRBJ2-1
V: TRBV18
length: 13
CDR3: CASSPDRTSGSLF

J: TRBJ2-7
V: TRBV6-6
length: 14
CDR3: CASSYPFSGYEQYF

J: TRBJ2-5
V: TRBV7-3
length: 12
CDR3: CASSLQGGTQYF

J: TRBJ2-1
V: TRBV18
length: 17
CDR3: CASSSAMATSFYNEQFF

J: TRBJ2-2
V: TRBV24-1
length: 13
CDR3: CATSDPGGGELFF